This T cell receptor (beta chain) was captured in a study of blood T cell repertoires in COVID-19. Study overall: The samples span acute and convalescent COVID-19 from the United States, Italy and Spain.

Sequencing used immunoSEQ multiplex PCR; TCRdb keeps in-frame clones, though not all of them. The sample yields about 86,000 clones, 75% to 90% seen once. Germline CDR1 SGDLS, CDR2 YYNGEE. The CDR3 is 15 amino acids. V lost 0 bases and J lost 3, with 12 bases in between. Sequenced input: peripheral blood. The chain recombines TRBV9 with TRBJ1-1, with a weak D call TRBD1 (6 bases). This TCR was recovered from a human donor in a cohort sampled during active COVID-19. The CDR3 DNA follows: TGTGCCAGCAGCGTAGAGCAGGGGCGGTACACTGAAGCTTTCTTT. This sequence encodes CASSVEQGRYTEAFF.